The clone carrying this TCR beta chain was found a few times. The antigen is not known. This entry comes from a study of T cell responses to AZD1222 COVID-19 vaccine. Produced via immunoSEQ multiplex PCR; TCRdb's table is partial and in-frame only. The repertoire holds approximately 170,000 clones, 80% to 95% seen once, with approximately 4.7% in the top ten. General study results and limits: Only a handful of AZD1222 recipients, several in all, had baseline seropositivity. The study reported that nearly half of spike-specific TCRs target unmutated variant regions.

Germline CDR1 reads SGHRS; CDR2 reads YFSETQ. The CDR3 extends over 17 amino acids. With 3 bases clipped from V and 1 base from J, the junction kept 7 bases outside the gene matches. This clonotype was obtained from an adult in good health. This chain links TRBV5-1 with TRBJ2-5; 12 bases match TRBD2. The source material was peripheral blood, sampled on day 0 of AZD1222 vaccination. CDR3 nucleotides: TGCGCCAGCAGCTCAGGCCCTAGCGGGAGGGCCCAAGAGACCCAGTACTTC. It codes for CASSSGPSGRAQETQYF.